This T cell receptor beta chain was recovered during a study of patients and donors after allogeneic stem cell transplantation. TCRdb re-called the RT-PCR reads through MiXCR, storing one row per CDR3 protein. The sample shows some 230,000 distinct CDR3 sequences, 13% to 15% of them seen only once. This clonotype was counted only a few times. Trimming cost V 2 bases and J 4 bases, with 20 bases left between them. The CDR3 loop spans 17 amino acids. In germline, CDR1 is MNHEY, CDR2 SMNVEV (reference sequence). The chain combines TRBV27 with TRBJ1-2; D may be TRBD1 (6 bases). The sample comprised blood, either unsorted or a sorted T cell fraction (not recorded which). The sequence was obtained from a human donor who was either an allogeneic HSCT recipient or a stem cell or donor lymphocyte infusion donor (not recorded which). It is not recorded whose cells these are; they may come from a transplant donor. CDR3 in DNA: TGTGCCAGCAGTTTAAGGCTGGGGGGCTCGCAGGGCTATGGCTACACCTTC. Its protein product is CASSLRLGGSQGYGYTF.